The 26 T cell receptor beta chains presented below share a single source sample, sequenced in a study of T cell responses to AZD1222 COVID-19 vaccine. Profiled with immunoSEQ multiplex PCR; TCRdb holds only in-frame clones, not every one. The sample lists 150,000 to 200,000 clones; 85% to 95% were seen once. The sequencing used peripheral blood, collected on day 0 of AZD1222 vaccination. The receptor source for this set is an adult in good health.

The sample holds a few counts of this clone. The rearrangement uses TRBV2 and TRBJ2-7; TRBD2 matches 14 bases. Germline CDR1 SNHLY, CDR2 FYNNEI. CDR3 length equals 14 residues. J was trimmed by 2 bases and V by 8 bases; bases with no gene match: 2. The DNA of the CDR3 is TGTGCCAGCGGGACTAGCGGGGGACCCTACGAGCAGTACTTC. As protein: CASGTSGGPYEQYF. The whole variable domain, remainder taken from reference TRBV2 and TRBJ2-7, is EPEVTQTPSHQVTQMGQEVILRCVPISNHLYFYWYRQILGQKVEFLVSFYNNEISEKSEIFDDQFSVERPDGSNFTLKIRSTKLEDSAMYFCASGTSGGPYEQYFGPGTRLTVT.

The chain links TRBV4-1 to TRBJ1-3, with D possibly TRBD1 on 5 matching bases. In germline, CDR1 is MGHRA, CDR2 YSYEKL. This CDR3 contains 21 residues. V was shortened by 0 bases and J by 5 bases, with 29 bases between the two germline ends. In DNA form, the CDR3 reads TGCGCCAGCAGCCAAGAGGGTCTACCCGCTCGTGCCAAACGGGGACGAAACACCATATATTTT. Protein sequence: CASSQEGLPARAKRGRNTIYF.

CDR3 sequence reads: CASTGDANTGELFF. The CDR3 nucleotides are TGCGCCAGTACCGGAGACGCGAACACCGGGGAGCTGTTTTTT. V is TRBV10-1 and J is TRBJ2-2; D is uncertain. Germline V gene sequence: CDR1 WNHNN, CDR2 SYGVQD (reference sequence). CDR3 size: 14 residues. V was clipped by 9 bases and J by 0 bases, with 11 bases between them.

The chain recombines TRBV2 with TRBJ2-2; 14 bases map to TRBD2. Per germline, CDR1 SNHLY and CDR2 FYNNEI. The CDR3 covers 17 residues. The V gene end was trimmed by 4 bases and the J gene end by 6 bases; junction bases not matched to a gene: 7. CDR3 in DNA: TGTGCCAGCAGTGGACTAGCGGGAGGGTTGAGGTCCGGGGAGCTGTTTTTT. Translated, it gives CASSGLAGGLRSGELFF.

The DNA of the CDR3 is TGTGCCAGCAGTTTTACCCTTAATCAGCCCCAGCATTTT. Translated: CASSFTLNQPQHF. The rearrangement links TRBV12-3 or TRBV12-4 to TRBJ1-5; D is undetermined. Trimming removed 3 bases from V and 4 bases from J, with 7 bases in between. The CDR3 covers 13 residues.

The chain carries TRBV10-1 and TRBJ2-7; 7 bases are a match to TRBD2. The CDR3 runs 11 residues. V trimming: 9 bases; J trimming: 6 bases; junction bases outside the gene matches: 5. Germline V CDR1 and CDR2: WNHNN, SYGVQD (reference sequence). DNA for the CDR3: TGCGCCAGTTCCCCGGGAGGCGAGCAGTACTTC. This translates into CASSPGGEQYF.

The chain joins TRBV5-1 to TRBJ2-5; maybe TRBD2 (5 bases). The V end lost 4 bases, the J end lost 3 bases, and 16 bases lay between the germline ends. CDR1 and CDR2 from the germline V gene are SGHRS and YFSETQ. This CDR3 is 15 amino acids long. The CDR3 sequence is CASSPRRPREETQYF. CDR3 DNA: TGCGCCAGCAGCCCGAGGAGGCCCCGGGAAGAGACCCAGTACTTC.

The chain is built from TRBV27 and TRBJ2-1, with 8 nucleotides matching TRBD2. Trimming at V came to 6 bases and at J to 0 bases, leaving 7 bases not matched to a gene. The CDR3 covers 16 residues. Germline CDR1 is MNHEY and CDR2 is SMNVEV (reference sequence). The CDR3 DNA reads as TGTGCCAGCAGGGCCTTAGCGGGAAGCTCCTACAATGAGCAGTTCTTC. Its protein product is CASRALAGSSYNEQFF.

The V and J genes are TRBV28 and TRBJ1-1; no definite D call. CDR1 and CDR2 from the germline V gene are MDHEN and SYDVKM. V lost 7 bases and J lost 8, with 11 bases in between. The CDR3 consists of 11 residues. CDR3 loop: CASNEGREAFF. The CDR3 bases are TGTGCCAGCAACGAAGGGCGCGAAGCTTTCTTT. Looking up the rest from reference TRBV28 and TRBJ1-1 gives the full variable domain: DVKVTQSSRYLVKRTGEKVFLECVQDMDHENMFWYRQDPGLGLRLIYFSYDVKMKEKGDIPEGYSVSREKKERFSLILESASTNQTSMYLCASNEGREAFFGQGTRLTVV.

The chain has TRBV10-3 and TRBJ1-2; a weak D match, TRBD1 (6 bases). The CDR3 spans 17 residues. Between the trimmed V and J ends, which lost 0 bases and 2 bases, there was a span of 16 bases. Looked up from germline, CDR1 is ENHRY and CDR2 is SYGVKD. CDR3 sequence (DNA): TGTGCCATCAGTGAGTCTAAGAGGGGGACCGAGAACTATGGCTACACCTTC. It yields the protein CAISESKRGTENYGYTF.

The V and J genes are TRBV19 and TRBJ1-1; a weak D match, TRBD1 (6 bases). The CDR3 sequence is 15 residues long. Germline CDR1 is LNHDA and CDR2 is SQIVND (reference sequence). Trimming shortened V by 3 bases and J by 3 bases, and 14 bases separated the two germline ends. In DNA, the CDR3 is TGTGCCAGTAGTATCCCGGGGGGCGGAGACACTGAAGCTTTCTTT. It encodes CASSIPGGGDTEAFF. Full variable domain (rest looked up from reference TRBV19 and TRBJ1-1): DGGITQSPKYLFRKEGQNVTLSCEQNLNHDAMYWYRQDPGQGLRLIYYSQIVNDFQKGDIAEGYSVSREKKESFPLTVTSAQKNPTAFYLCASSIPGGGDTEAFFGQGTRLTVV.

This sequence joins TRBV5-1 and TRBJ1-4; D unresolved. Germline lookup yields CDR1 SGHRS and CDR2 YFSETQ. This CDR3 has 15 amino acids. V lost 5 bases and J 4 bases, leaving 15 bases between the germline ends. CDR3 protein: CASSLGGSRNEKLFF. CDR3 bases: TGCGCCAGCAGTCTCGGCGGGAGCCGTAATGAAAAACTGTTTTTT.

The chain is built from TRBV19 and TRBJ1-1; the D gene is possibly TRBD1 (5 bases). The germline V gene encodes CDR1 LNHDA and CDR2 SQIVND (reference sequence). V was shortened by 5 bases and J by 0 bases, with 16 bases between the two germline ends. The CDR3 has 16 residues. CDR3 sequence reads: CASSAPSGRLNTEAFF. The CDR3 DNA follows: TGTGCCAGTAGTGCACCCTCGGGACGGCTGAACACTGAAGCTTTCTTT.

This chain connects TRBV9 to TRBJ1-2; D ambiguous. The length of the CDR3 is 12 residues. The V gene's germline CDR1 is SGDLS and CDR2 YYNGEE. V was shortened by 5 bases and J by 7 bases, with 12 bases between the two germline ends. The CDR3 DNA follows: TGTGCCAGCAGTGCTTTGGTGGGTGGCTACACCTTC. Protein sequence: CASSALVGGYTF.

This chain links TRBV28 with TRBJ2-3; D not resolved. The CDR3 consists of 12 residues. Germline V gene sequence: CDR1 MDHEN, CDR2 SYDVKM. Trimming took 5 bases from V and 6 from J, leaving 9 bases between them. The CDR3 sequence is CASSPFSDTQYF. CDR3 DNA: TGTGCCAGCAGTCCATTTTCGGATACGCAGTATTTT.

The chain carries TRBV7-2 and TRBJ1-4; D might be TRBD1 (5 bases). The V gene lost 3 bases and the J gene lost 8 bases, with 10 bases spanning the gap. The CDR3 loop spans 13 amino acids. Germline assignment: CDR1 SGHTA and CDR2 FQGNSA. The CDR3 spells CASSFGASEKLFF. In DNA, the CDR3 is TGTGCCAGCAGCTTTGGGGCAAGCGAAAAACTGTTTTTT. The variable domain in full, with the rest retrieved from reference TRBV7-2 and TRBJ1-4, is GAGVSQSPSNKVTEKGKDVELRCDPISGHTALYWYRQSLGQGLEFLIYFQGNSAPDKSGLPSDRFSAERTGGSVSTLTIQRTQQEDSAVYLCASSFGASEKLFFGSGTQLSVL.

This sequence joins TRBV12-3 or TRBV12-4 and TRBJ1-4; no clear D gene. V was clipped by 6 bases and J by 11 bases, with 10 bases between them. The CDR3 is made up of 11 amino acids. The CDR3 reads CASRAQEKLFF. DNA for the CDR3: TGTGCCAGCAGAGCTCAGGAGAAACTGTTTTTT.

The CDR3 DNA sequence: TGTGCCACCAGCAGAACAGGGGTAGCTAACTATGGCTACACCTTC. It encodes CATSRTGVANYGYTF. The chain combines TRBV15 with TRBJ1-2; 7 bases agree with TRBD1. This CDR3 is built from 15 residues. CDR1 is LNHNV and CDR2 is YYDKDF in the germline V gene (reference sequence). V shed 2 bases, J shed 0 bases, and the junction held 3 bases outside the gene matches.

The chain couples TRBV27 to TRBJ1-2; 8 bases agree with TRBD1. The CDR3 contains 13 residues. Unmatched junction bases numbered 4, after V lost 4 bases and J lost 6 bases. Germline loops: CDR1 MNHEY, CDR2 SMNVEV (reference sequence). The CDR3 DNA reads TGTGCCAGCAGTTACGCGACAGGGGATGGCTACACCTTC. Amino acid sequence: CASSYATGDGYTF.

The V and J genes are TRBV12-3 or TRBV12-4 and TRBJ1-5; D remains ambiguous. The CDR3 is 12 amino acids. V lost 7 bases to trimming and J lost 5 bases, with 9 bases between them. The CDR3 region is CASMRVDQPQHF. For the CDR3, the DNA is TGTGCCAGCATGCGGGTAGATCAGCCCCAGCATTTT.

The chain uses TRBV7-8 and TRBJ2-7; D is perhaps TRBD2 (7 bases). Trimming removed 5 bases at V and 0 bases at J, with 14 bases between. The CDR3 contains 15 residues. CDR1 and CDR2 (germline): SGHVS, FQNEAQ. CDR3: CASSRGGAGSYEQYF. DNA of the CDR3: TGTGCCAGCAGCCGAGGGGGGGCCGGCTCCTACGAGCAGTACTTC.

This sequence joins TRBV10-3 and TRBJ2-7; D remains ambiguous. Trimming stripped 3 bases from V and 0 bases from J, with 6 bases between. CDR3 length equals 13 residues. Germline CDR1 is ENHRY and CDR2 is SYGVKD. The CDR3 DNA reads TGTGCCATCAGTGAAGGTCACTCCTACGAGCAGTACTTC. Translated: CAISEGHSYEQYF.

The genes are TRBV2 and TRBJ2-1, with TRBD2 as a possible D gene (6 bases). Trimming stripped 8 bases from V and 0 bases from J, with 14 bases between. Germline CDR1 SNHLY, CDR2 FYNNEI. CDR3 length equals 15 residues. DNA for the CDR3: TGTGCCAGCGAAACGAGCGGGTTCTCCTACAATGAGCAGTTCTTC. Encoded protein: CASETSGFSYNEQFF.

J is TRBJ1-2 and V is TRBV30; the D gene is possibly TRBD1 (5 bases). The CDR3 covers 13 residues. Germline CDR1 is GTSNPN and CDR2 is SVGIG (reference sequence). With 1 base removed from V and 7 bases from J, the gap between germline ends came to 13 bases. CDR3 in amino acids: CAWSAQGPTGYTF. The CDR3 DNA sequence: TGTGCCTGGAGTGCCCAGGGCCCGACTGGCTACACCTTC. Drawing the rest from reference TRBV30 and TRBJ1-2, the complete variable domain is SQTIHQWPATLVQPVGSPLSLECTVEGTSNPNLYWYRQAAGRGLQLLFYSVGIGQISSEVPQNLSASRPQDRQFILSSKKLLLSDSGFYLCAWSAQGPTGYTFGSGTRLTVV.

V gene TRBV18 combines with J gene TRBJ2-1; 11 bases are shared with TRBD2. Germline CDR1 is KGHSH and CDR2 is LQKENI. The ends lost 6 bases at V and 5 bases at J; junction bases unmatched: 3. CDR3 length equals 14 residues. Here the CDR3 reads CASSLAGGDNEQFF. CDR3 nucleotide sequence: TGTGCCAGCTCCTTAGCGGGAGGGGACAATGAGCAGTTCTTC. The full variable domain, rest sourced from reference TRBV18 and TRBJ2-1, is NAGVMQNPRHLVRRRGQEARLRCSPMKGHSHVYWYRQLPEEGLKFMVYLQKENIIDESGMPKERFSAEFPKEGPSILRIQQVVRGDSAAYFCASSLAGGDNEQFFGPGTRLTVL.

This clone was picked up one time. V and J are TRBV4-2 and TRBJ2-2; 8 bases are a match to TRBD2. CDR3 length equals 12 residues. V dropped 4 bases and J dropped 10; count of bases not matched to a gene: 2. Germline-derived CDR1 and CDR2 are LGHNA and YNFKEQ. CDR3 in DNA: TGTGCCAGCAGCCCAGCGGGAGAGGAGCTGTTTTTT. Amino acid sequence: CASSPAGEELFF.